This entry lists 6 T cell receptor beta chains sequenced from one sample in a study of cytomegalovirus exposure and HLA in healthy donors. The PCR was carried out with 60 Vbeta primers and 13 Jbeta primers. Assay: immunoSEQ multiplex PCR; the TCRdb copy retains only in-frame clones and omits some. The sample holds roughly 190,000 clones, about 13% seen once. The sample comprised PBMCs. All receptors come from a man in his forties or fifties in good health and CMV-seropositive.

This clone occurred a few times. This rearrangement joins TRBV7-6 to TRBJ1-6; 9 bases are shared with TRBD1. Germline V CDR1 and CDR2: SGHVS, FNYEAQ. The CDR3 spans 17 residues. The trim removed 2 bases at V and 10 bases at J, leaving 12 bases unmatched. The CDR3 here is CASSLTGTGLHNSPLHF. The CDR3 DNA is TGTGCCAGCAGCTTAACCGGGACAGGGCTCCACAACTCACCCCTCCACTTT.

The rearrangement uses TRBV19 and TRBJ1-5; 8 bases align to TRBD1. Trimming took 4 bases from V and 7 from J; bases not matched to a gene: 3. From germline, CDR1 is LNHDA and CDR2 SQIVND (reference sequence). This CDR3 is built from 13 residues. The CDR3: CASSTDRVQPQHF. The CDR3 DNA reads TGTGCCAGTAGTACGGACAGGGTGCAGCCCCAGCATTTT.

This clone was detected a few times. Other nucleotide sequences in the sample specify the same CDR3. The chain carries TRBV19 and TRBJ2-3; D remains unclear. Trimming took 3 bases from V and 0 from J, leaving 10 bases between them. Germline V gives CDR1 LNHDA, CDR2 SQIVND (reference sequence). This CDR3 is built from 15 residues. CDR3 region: CASSIGQISTDTQYF. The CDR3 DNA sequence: TGTGCCAGTAGTATTGGCCAGATTAGCACAGATACGCAGTATTTT.

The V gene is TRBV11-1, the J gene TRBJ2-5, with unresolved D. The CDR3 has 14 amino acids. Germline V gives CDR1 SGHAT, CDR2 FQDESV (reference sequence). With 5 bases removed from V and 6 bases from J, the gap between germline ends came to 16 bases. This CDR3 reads CASSRSGVLKTQYF. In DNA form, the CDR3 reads TGTGCCAGCAGCCGTTCTGGAGTACTAAAGACCCAGTACTTC.

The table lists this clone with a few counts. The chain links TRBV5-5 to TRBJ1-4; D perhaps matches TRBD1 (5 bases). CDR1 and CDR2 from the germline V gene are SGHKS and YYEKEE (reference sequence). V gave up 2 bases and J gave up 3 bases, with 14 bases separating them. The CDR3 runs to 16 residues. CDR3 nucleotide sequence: TGTGCCAGCAGCTTCAGGGTACCCTCCTCTAATGAAAAACTGTTTTTT. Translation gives CASSFRVPSSNEKLFF.

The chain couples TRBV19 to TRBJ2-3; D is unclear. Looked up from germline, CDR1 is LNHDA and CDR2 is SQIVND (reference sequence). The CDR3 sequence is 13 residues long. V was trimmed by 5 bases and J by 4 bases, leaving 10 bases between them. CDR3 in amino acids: CASSPLRADTQYF. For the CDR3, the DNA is TGTGCCAGTAGTCCCCTCCGGGCAGATACGCAGTATTTT.